The source of this TCR beta chain is a study of blood T cell repertoires in COVID-19. Patients in Seattle were enrolled during active infection, then followed longitudinally. Authors' methods: Reference gene primer amplification gave estimated nucleated cell counts. Sequencing used immunoSEQ multiplex PCR; TCRdb keeps in-frame clones, though not all of them. V and J calls and clone size are those listed in that table; D and trimming were worked out from the DNA. The sample lists about 230,000 clones; 65% to 90% were seen once. Germline lookup yields CDR1 SEHNR and CDR2 FQNEAQ (reference sequence). The CDR3 is 14 amino acids. Trimming pared 1 base from V and 0 bases from J, leaving 7 bases between.

This clonotype originated in a man in his fifties or sixties with COVID-19, enrolled during active disease. The sample consisted of peripheral blood. This chain joins TRBV7-9 and TRBJ2-7; TRBD1 might be the D (5 bases). This CDR3 is CASSLGRDSYEQYF. The CDR3 coding sequence is TGTGCCAGCAGCTTAGGCAGGGACTCCTACGAGCAGTACTTC.